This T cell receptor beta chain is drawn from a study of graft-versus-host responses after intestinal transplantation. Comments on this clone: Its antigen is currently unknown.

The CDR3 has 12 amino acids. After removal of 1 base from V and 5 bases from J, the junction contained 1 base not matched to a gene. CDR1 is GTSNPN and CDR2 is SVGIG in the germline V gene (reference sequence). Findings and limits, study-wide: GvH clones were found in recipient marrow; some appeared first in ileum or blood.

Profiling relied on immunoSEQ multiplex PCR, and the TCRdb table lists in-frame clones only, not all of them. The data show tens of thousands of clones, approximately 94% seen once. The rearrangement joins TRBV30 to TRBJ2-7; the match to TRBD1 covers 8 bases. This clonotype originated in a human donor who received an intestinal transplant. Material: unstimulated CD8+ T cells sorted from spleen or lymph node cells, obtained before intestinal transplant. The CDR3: CAWSATGDEQYF. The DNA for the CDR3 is TGTGCCTGGAGTGCGACAGGGGACGAGCAGTACTTC. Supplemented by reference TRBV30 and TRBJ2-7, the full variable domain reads SQTIHQWPATLVQPVGSPLSLECTVEGTSNPNLYWYRQAAGRGLQLLFYSVGIGQISSEVPQNLSASRPQDRQFILSSKKLLLSDSGFYLCAWSATGDEQYFGPGTRLTVT.